Each of the 18 T cell receptor beta chains below was sequenced from the same sample in a study of shared clonotypes between healthy human individuals. Generated by immunoSEQ multiplex PCR, the TCRdb table keeps only in-frame clones and is missing some. The data contain 2 million to 3 million clones, over 85% of them singletons. Sequenced input: naive CD4+ T cells from PBMCs. The subset was: CD45RA+ positively selected. The receptors derive from a man aged 18 to 30 in good health. Some clones in this sample may be carry-over from other donors' samples.

The chain has TRBV5-1 and TRBJ2-3; D remains ambiguous. Germline V CDR1 and CDR2: SGHRS, YFSETQ. The germline V and J ends were trimmed by 4 bases and 4 bases, with 19 bases remaining between them. The CDR3 is 16 amino acids. The CDR3 here is CASSVASLEPPDTQYF. In DNA form, the CDR3 reads TGCGCCAGCAGCGTTGCGAGCCTAGAGCCGCCAGATACGCAGTATTTT.

Only one count was recorded for this clone. V is TRBV7-3 and J is TRBJ2-3; D possibly corresponds to TRBD2 (5 bases). V lost 2 bases, J lost 3 bases, and 12 bases lay in between. CDR1 is SGHTA, CDR2 FQGTGA, per germline. This CDR3 contains 15 residues. CDR3 DNA: TGTGCCAGCAGCTTAGGGCGGGCTTTTACAGATACGCAGTATTTT. Its protein is CASSLGRAFTDTQYF.

The V gene is TRBV18, the J gene TRBJ1-2, with D unclear. The CDR3 spans 16 residues. CDR1 and CDR2 from the germline V gene are KGHSH and LQKENI. Trimming shortened V by 3 bases and J by 5 bases, and 19 bases separated the two germline ends. CDR3 in DNA: TGTGCCAGCTCACCGCAGTGGGTCGCTCAGACTTATGGCTACACCTTC. This encodes CASSPQWVAQTYGYTF.

The chain is built from TRBV2 and TRBJ1-4, with 7 bases aligning to TRBD1. Per the germline V gene, CDR1 is SNHLY and CDR2 is FYNNEI. There are 15 residues in the CDR3. Trimming took 6 bases from V and 5 from J; bases not matched to a gene: 9. CDR3 DNA sequence: TGTGCCAGCAGGGGGCCAGGGGGTCGGAATGAAAAACTGTTTTTT. Translated, it gives CASRGPGGRNEKLFF.

V and J are TRBV7-9 and TRBJ2-2; D is possibly TRBD1 or TRBD2 (5 bases each). V shed 5 bases and J shed 2 bases, with 9 bases lying between them. In germline, CDR1 is SEHNR, CDR2 FQNEAQ (reference sequence). The CDR3 totals 14 residues. This chain's CDR3 is CASSPGTNTGELFF. CDR3 bases: TGTGCCAGCAGCCCGGGGACCAACACCGGGGAGCTGTTTTTT.

This chain uses TRBV2 with TRBJ2-7; the match to TRBD1 covers 10 bases. The V segment lost 10 bases and the J segment 0 bases; nucleotides outside the gene matches: 15. The CDR3 loop spans 17 amino acids. Germline CDR1 SNHLY, CDR2 FYNNEI. For the CDR3, the DNA is TGTGCCACCCTGCGGGGACAGGGGATCCCCATCTCCTACGAGCAGTACTTC. Protein product: CATLRGQGIPISYEQYF.

V is TRBV28 and J is TRBJ2-7; D not certain. V lost 6 bases and J lost 3, with 9 bases in between. CDR1 is MDHEN and CDR2 is SYDVKM in the germline V gene. The CDR3 covers 12 residues. CDR3 nucleotide sequence: TGTGCCAGCAGGTCCTCCGGCTACGAGCAGTACTTC. Encoded protein: CASRSSGYEQYF.

This clone was counted a few times. The rearrangement links TRBV30 to TRBJ1-1; a weak D match, TRBD1 (5 bases). The CDR3 loop spans 14 amino acids. V was pared by 2 bases and J by 4 bases, with 14 bases between. Per germline, CDR1 GTSNPN and CDR2 SVGIG (reference sequence). CDR3 protein: CAWSLGMGGTEAFF. The CDR3 bases are TGTGCCTGGAGTCTGGGGATGGGGGGCACTGAAGCTTTCTTT.

This clone was seen only a few times. Other DNA sequences in the sample encode the same CDR3. V gene TRBV27 combines with J gene TRBJ2-7; TRBD1 matches 10 bases. The V and J ends lost 4 bases and 3 bases, in that order; junction bases with no gene match: 3. Per germline, CDR1 MNHEY and CDR2 SMNVEV (reference sequence). The CDR3 totals 14 residues. The DNA of the CDR3 is TGTGCCAGCAGTTCCCGGACAGGGGGCTACGAGCAGTACTTC. Translated, it gives CASSSRTGGYEQYF.

This clone occurred a few times. The CDR3 DNA sequence: TGTGCCTGGAGTGTACGGCCGTATCAGCCCCAGCATTTT. Translating it yields CAWSVRPYQPQHF. The gene calls are TRBV30 and TRBJ1-5; D remains unclear. Germline lookup yields CDR1 GTSNPN and CDR2 SVGIG (reference sequence). The CDR3 length is 13 residues. V was trimmed by 0 bases and J by 5 bases, leaving 8 bases between them.

The J gene is TRBJ2-3, the V gene TRBV29-1; D remains ambiguous. The germline CDR1 and CDR2 sequences are SQVTM and ANQGSEA. The CDR3 runs to 15 residues. Trimming left V 2 bases short and J 8 bases short, with 20 bases between. The CDR3 DNA reads TGCAGCGTTGAACCCACAGTGGCAAAGACGGGTACGCAGTATTTT. It encodes CSVEPTVAKTGTQYF.

The chain employs TRBV10-2 and TRBJ2-3, with D uncertain. CDR1 is WSHSY and CDR2 is SAAADI in the germline V gene. Trimming cost V 4 bases and J 8 bases, with 16 bases left between them. CDR3 length: 14 amino acids. CDR3 amino acids: CASSVVPSRRTQYF. The CDR3 DNA reads TGCGCCAGCAGTGTGGTCCCCAGCCGGCGTACGCAGTATTTT.

The chain links TRBV5-6 to TRBJ2-1; 7 bases match TRBD2. This CDR3 comprises 16 residues. The V gene's germline CDR1 is SGHDT and CDR2 YYEEEE. The junction had 10 bases not matched to a gene; V was cut back by 3 bases and J by 4 bases. CDR3 DNA: TGTGCCAGCAGCTACGGGGGGTTTGGCGGGTACAATGAGCAGTTCTTC. It translates to CASSYGGFGGYNEQFF.

The chain recombines TRBV5-1 with TRBJ2-7; the match to TRBD2 covers 8 bases. J gave up 4 bases and V 7 bases, and 13 bases lay outside the gene matches. The CDR3 consists of 15 residues. Germline V gene sequence: CDR1 SGHRS, CDR2 YFSETQ. In DNA form, the CDR3 reads TGCGCCAGCGCCCTTACCCCTACTAGCGGTTACGAGCAGTACTTC. Translating gives CASALTPTSGYEQYF.

The rearrangement links TRBV9 to TRBJ1-6; 10 nucleotides line up with TRBD1. CDR1 is SGDLS, CDR2 YYNGEE, per germline. The CDR3 loop spans 15 amino acids. V lost 0 bases, J lost 8 bases, and 2 bases stayed unmatched. As DNA, the CDR3 is TGTGCCAGCAGCGTAGATGGGACAGGGGATTCACCCCTCCACTTT. Protein: CASSVDGTGDSPLHF.

This chain links TRBV4-1 with TRBJ1-5; 10 positions agree with TRBD1. The CDR3 totals 16 residues. CDR1 and CDR2 (germline): MGHRA, YSYEKL. V lost 2 bases to trimming and J lost 10 bases; unmatched junction nucleotides: 11. The CDR3 DNA reads TGCGCCAGCAGCCAAACCGGGACAGGGGTCCCCCGACCCCAGCATTTT. Its protein product is CASSQTGTGVPRPQHF.

The CDR3 protein is CASNPVSGRKTEAFF. Here the CDR3 DNA reads TGTGCCAGCAACCCAGTGTCAGGGAGGAAGACTGAAGCTTTCTTT. The chain links TRBV11-2 to TRBJ1-1, with D possibly TRBD1 on 5 matching bases. From germline, CDR1 is SGHAT and CDR2 FQNNGV. CDR3 size: 15 residues. The V gene lost 7 bases and the J gene lost 5 bases, with 20 bases spanning the gap. Supplemented by reference TRBV11-2 and TRBJ1-1, the full variable domain reads EAGVAQSPRYKIIEKRQSVAFWCNPISGHATLYWYQQILGQGPKLLIQFQNNGVVDDSQLPKDRFSAERLKGVDSTLKIQPAKLEDSAVYLCASNPVSGRKTEAFFGQGTRLTVV.

As concerns this clone: The sample contains more than one DNA sequence encoding this CDR3. The genes are TRBV28 and TRBJ2-7, with 8 nucleotides matching TRBD2. Germline CDR1 and CDR2: MDHEN and SYDVKM. The CDR3 extends over 15 amino acids. The V segment lost 5 bases and the J segment 2 bases; nucleotides outside the gene matches: 8. The CDR3 protein is CASSLPGGGPYEQYF. CDR3 DNA: TGTGCCAGCAGTCTCCCCGGGGGGGGTCCCTACGAGCAGTACTTC. Full variable domain (missing parts from reference TRBV28 and TRBJ2-7): DVKVTQSSRYLVKRTGEKVFLECVQDMDHENMFWYRQDPGLGLRLIYFSYDVKMKEKGDIPEGYSVSREKKERFSLILESASTNQTSMYLCASSLPGGGPYEQYFGPGTRLTVT.